This T cell receptor (beta chain) was found in a study of Ad26.COV2.S vaccination and SARS-CoV-2 variants. Study-wide background: Trial arm assignment for the donor was COV1001 Ad26.COV2.S.

Treatment denoted: 15 to 20 received Ad26.COV2.S at low or high dose, single or two shots; roughly five received placebo; per-sample allocation not given. Sampling was performed 63 days after the first vaccine or placebo injection. TCRdb's table, derived via immunoSEQ multiplex PCR, lists solely in-frame clones and lacks some. The table records 300,000 to 400,000 clones, 65% to 90% of them present only once. The V segment lost 1 base and the J segment 2 bases; nucleotides outside the gene matches: 10. The CDR3 runs to 17 residues. The germline gives CDR1 SGHNT, CDR2 YYREEE (reference sequence). This TCR was recovered from a person between 18 and 60 years old who received the Ad26.COV2.S COVID-19 vaccine or a placebo. This specimen was peripheral blood, taken in a trial of Ad26.COV2.S vaccine versus placebo. This sequence joins TRBV5-4 and TRBJ2-3; 7 bases align to TRBD2. The CDR3 DNA reads TGTGCCAGCAGCTTGTATAGGGCGGGAGTTTTCACAGATACGCAGTATTTT. Translating it yields CASSLYRAGVFTDTQYF.